This T cell receptor (beta chain) was documented in a study of cytomegalovirus exposure and HLA in healthy donors. Study-level information: Around 190 million T cells yielded approximately 100 million unique TCR beta sequences, as an earlier analysis found. Researchers found that approximately 85% of almost 400 genotyped donors fell within the Caucasian-associated ancestry cluster.

Study findings and constraints: Later work found most CMV-associated TCR beta chains apparently HLA-restricted.

Vbeta (60) and Jbeta (13) primers were used in the PCR. Some clones are missing from TCRdb's copy, which holds only in-frame ones; the method was immunoSEQ multiplex PCR. The top ten clones hold around 2.1% of a sample with approximately 110,000 clones, around 78% of them seen once. Every donor was a healthy person donating bone marrow. On this clone itself: Its antigen remains unidentified.

The TCR comes from a man aged 50-60 years in good health and CMV-seronegative. Sequencing was carried out using PBMCs.

In DNA, the CDR3 is TGTGCCAGCAGCTTAGCTGGGACAGGGAGTAATGAGCAGTTCTTC. Its protein product is CASSLAGTGSNEQFF. The chain carries TRBV7-9 and TRBJ2-1, with 9 bases that match TRBD1. The ends lost 0 bases at V and 7 bases at J; junction bases unmatched: 4. The germline V gene encodes CDR1 SEHNR and CDR2 FQNEAQ (reference sequence). The CDR3 consists of 15 residues.